This T cell receptor beta chain was sequenced during a study of T cells in localized non-small cell lung cancer. Study outcomes and limitations: Out of the top 100 tumor clones, a median roughly 58 were seen in adjacent lung. The study found T cell clonality highest in uninvolved adjacent lung, above tumor. Higher adjacent-lung clonality was associated with shorter survival.

Trimming pared 7 bases from V and 13 bases from J, leaving 22 bases between. This CDR3 is built from 13 residues. Germline V gene data show CDR1 as LNHDA and CDR2 as SQIVND (reference sequence). Clones were read by immunoSEQ multiplex PCR, and TCRdb kept only the in-frame ones, dropping some. This table holds over 25,000 clones, 80% to 95% found once. For this clone: Its antigen remains unknown.

The receptor's source is a female donor older than 55 with stage I lung adenocarcinoma. The rearrangement links TRBV19 to TRBJ1-2; possible D gene TRBD1, 5 bases. This sample comprised peripheral blood, obtained before any cancer treatment. The CDR3 sequence: CASTPEAGSVRTF. The DNA of the CDR3 is TGTGCCAGTACTCCGGAGGCAGGGAGCGTCCGCACCTTC.